This entry lists 26 T cell receptor beta chains sequenced from one sample in a study of blood T cells in healthy people across ages. Using a J-beta primer mix together with a sample-barcoded 5' primer, a second PCR was run for about 7 to 12 cycles. TCRdb redid the calling of the 5' RACE reads with MiXCR, one entry per CDR3 protein. The sample has hundreds of thousands of distinct CDR3 sequences, around 20% seen once. Sequenced sample: blood. Receptors originate from a man between 65 and 85 years old in good health.

This clonotype was seen more than once but under ten times. The V and J genes are TRBV7-8 and TRBJ2-1, with D perhaps matching TRBD1 (5 bases). The germline V and J ends were trimmed by 1 base and 4 bases, with 11 bases remaining between them. From germline, CDR1 is SGHVS and CDR2 FQNEAQ. The CDR3 contains 15 residues. The CDR3 is CASSLGTTKYNEQFF. CDR3 bases: TGTGCCAGCAGCTTAGGGACAACAAAATACAATGAGCAGTTCTTC.

This clonotype occurred a few times. The chain employs TRBV12-3 or TRBV12-4 and TRBJ1-3; D unresolved. The CDR3 has 14 residues. Between the trimmed V and J ends, which lost 1 base and 5 bases, there was a span of 9 bases. In nucleotides, the CDR3 is TGTGCCAGCAGTTTAGGGGATTTGAGAAACACCATATATTTT. As protein: CASSLGDLRNTIYF.

This clonotype has just a few counts. This chain links TRBV10-3 with TRBJ2-5; D tentatively reads TRBD1 or TRBD2 (5 bases each). Germline loops: CDR1 ENHRY, CDR2 SYGVKD. The CDR3 length is 14 residues. The V and J ends lost 3 bases and 3 bases respectively, with 11 bases between them. CDR3 sequence reads: CAISEGRGEETQYF. CDR3 coding DNA: TGTGCCATCAGTGAAGGCCGAGGGGAAGAGACCCAGTACTTC.

This chain links TRBV18 with TRBJ2-5; 7 bases align to TRBD1. The assigned J gene may be wrong: the sequence end matches TRBJ2-7 better. Germline V gene lookup returns CDR1 KGHSH and CDR2 LQKENI. The CDR3 runs 16 residues. For the CDR3, the DNA is TGTGCCAGCTCACCACTTGGATGGGGACAGACCTACGAGCAGTACTTC. Residues: CASSPLGWGQTYEQYF.

This clonotype was seen many times. The CDR3 reads CSVGRGDEQFF. In nucleotides, the CDR3 is TGCAGCGTTGGCAGGGGAGATGAGCAGTTCTTC. The chain is built from TRBV29-1 and TRBJ2-1, with D maybe TRBD1 (6 bases). Trimming removed 4 bases from V and 8 bases from J, with 9 bases in between. Germline assignment: CDR1 SQVTM and CDR2 ANQGSEA. This CDR3 is built from 11 residues.

This clonotype was picked up a small number of times. The chain joins TRBV5-1 to TRBJ1-5, with 7 bases that match TRBD1. The CDR3 is 16 residues long. V lost 0 bases and J lost 3; bases outside the gene matches: 6. CDR1 and CDR2 (germline): SGHRS, YFSETQ. This CDR3 is CASSLGAGGANQPQHF. In DNA form, the CDR3 reads TGCGCCAGCAGCTTGGGGGCAGGGGGTGCCAATCAGCCCCAGCATTTT.

The rearrangement links TRBV20-1 to TRBJ2-1; 11 bases agree with TRBD2. The CDR3 is 15 residues long. Germline V lookup: CDR1 DFQATT, CDR2 SNEGSKA (reference sequence). The V segment lost 3 bases and the J segment 5 bases; nucleotides outside the gene matches: 6. The DNA of the CDR3 is TGCAGTGCTAGTCTGCCTAGCGGGAGGAACAATGAGCAGTTCTTC. It translates to CSASLPSGRNNEQFF.

This clonotype was seen ten or more times. This chain links TRBV11-2 with TRBJ2-1, with 13 nucleotides matching TRBD2. Germline values: CDR1 SGHAT, CDR2 FQNNGV. The CDR3 extends over 20 amino acids. V lost 1 base and J lost 0; bases outside the gene matches: 9. The CDR3 DNA sequence: TGTGCCAGCAGCTTAGGGGGACTAGCGGGAAAGGGAAGCTCCTACAATGAGCAGTTCTTC. It yields the protein CASSLGGLAGKGSSYNEQFF. The whole variable domain, filled in from reference TRBV11-2 and TRBJ2-1, reads EAGVAQSPRYKIIEKRQSVAFWCNPISGHATLYWYQQILGQGPKLLIQFQNNGVVDDSQLPKDRFSAERLKGVDSTLKIQPAKLEDSAVYLCASSLGGLAGKGSSYNEQFFGPGTRLTVL.

V is TRBV7-2 and J is TRBJ2-5; D gene ambiguous. Trimming took 1 base from V and 5 from J, leaving 14 bases between them. CDR1 is SGHTA and CDR2 is FQGNSA in the germline V gene. The CDR3 has 15 residues. Written as DNA, the CDR3 is TGTGCCAGCAGCTTAGATGGACGTCCCGCGGAGACCCAGTACTTC. Protein sequence: CASSLDGRPAETQYF.

This chain links TRBV5-4 with TRBJ2-1; 8 nucleotides match TRBD2. Trimming cost V 0 bases and J 5 bases; bases outside gene matches: 10. The CDR3 has 17 amino acids. From germline, CDR1 is SGHNT and CDR2 YYREEE (reference sequence). CDR3 bases: TGTGCCAGCAGCTTGGACCTGAGCGGGAGTATCCACAATGAGCAGTTCTTC. Residues: CASSLDLSGSIHNEQFF.

The table lists this clonotype with a few counts. The rearrangement joins TRBV6-6 to TRBJ1-5; D remains ambiguous. The germline gives CDR1 MNHNY, CDR2 SVGAGI (reference sequence). The CDR3 has 15 residues. V dropped 2 bases and J dropped 0 bases, with 8 bases sitting between them. CDR3 bases: TGTGCCAGCAGTTACGGCCAGATTAGCAATCAGCCCCAGCATTTT. Amino acids: CASSYGQISNQPQHF.

The genes are TRBV5-1 and TRBJ2-2; 8 bases are shared with TRBD2. CDR1 and CDR2 (germline): SGHRS, YFSETQ. The CDR3 is 16 residues long. V was clipped by 4 bases and J by 1 base; unmatched bases: 6. The CDR3 sequence: CASSVIAGLNTGELFF. The CDR3 DNA follows: TGCGCCAGCAGCGTTATAGCGGGATTGAACACCGGGGAGCTGTTTTTT. The entire variable domain, with the rest obtained from reference TRBV5-1 and TRBJ2-2, is as follows: KAGVTQTPRYLIKTRGQQVTLSCSPISGHRSVSWYQQTPGQGLQFLFEYFSETQRNKGNFPGRFSGRQFSNSRSEMNVSTLELGDSALYLCASSVIAGLNTGELFFGEGSRLTVL.

The chain uses TRBV28 and TRBJ2-1; either TRBD1 or TRBD2 may supply D (5 bases each). The J call may not be correct, given that the DNA end is closer to TRBJ2-7. CDR1 MDHEN and CDR2 SYDVKM come from the germline V gene. The CDR3 extends over 15 amino acids. The CDR3 coding sequence is TGTGCCAGCAGCCCCTCGGGGCTCCAAACCTACGAGCAGTACTTC. Protein sequence: CASSPSGLQTYEQYF.

This clonotype came up many times. An end of the junction does not agree with germline; a read error may underlie this. The chain is built from TRBV5-1 and TRBJ2-3; D is unclear. CDR1 and CDR2 from the germline V gene are SGHRS and YFSETQ. The CDR3 sequence is 14 residues long. The CDR3 loop reads CASSLSTSTDTQYF. CDR3 bases: TGTGCCAGCTCACTTTCGACTAGCACAGATACGCAGTATTTT.

This chain joins TRBV6-1 and TRBJ1-2, with D uncertain. CDR3 length: 14 residues. Germline-derived CDR1 and CDR2 are MNHNS and SASEGT. Trimming took off 6 bases at V and 7 bases at J, with 18 bases between the two ends. The chain's CDR3 is CASSRERESFGYTF. The CDR3 DNA reads TGTGCCAGCAGCCGAGAGAGGGAGAGTTTTGGCTACACCTTC.

Only one count was recorded for this clonotype. This sequence joins TRBV28 and TRBJ2-3; possibly TRBD2 for D (5 bases). The CDR3 runs 15 residues. Germline V lookup: CDR1 MDHEN, CDR2 SYDVKM. Trimming took off 2 bases at V and 0 bases at J, with 9 bases between the two ends. For the CDR3, the DNA is TGTGCCAGCAGTTTAATGGGAGACAGCACAGATACGCAGTATTTT. Amino acid sequence: CASSLMGDSTDTQYF. Full variable domain (outside the CDR3, taken from reference TRBV28 and TRBJ2-3): DVKVTQSSRYLVKRTGEKVFLECVQDMDHENMFWYRQDPGLGLRLIYFSYDVKMKEKGDIPEGYSVSREKKERFSLILESASTNQTSMYLCASSLMGDSTDTQYFGPGTRLTVL.

This clonotype has just a few counts. V gene TRBV7-9 combines with J gene TRBJ1-1; D remains unclear. Germline V gene data show CDR1 as SEHNR and CDR2 as FQNEAQ (reference sequence). The CDR3 extends over 16 amino acids. The V gene lost 4 bases and the J gene lost 3 bases, with 18 bases spanning the gap. DNA of the CDR3: TGTGCCAGCAGCTATAACACAAGGGCCGGGGACACTGAAGCTTTCTTT. Protein product: CASSYNTRAGDTEAFF. The full variable domain, in which reference TRBV7-9 and TRBJ1-1 provide the parts outside the CDR3, is DTGVSQNPRHKITKRGQNVTFRCDPISEHNRLYWYRQTLGQGPEFLTYFQNEAQLEKSRLLSDRFSAERPKGSFSTLEIQRTEQGDSAMYLCASSYNTRAGDTEAFFGQGTRLTVV.

This clonotype has a count of ten or more. The CDR3 DNA is TGCAGTGCCTCGGACAGGGAGGGGGCGACCCAGTACTTC. Translated: CSASDREGATQYF. This sequence joins TRBV20-1 and TRBJ2-5; possible D gene TRBD1, 8 bases. Trimming shortened V by 6 bases and J by 7 bases, and 18 bases separated the two germline ends. Germline V gene data show CDR1 as DFQATT and CDR2 as SNEGSKA (reference sequence). The CDR3 has 13 amino acids.

The chain uses TRBV6-5 and TRBJ2-4; the D gene is possibly TRBD2 (5 bases). This CDR3 contains 14 residues. Trimming took 8 bases from V and 8 from J, leaving 19 bases between them. Germline-derived CDR1 and CDR2 are MNHEY and SVGAGI. This CDR3 reads CASRSPGNYDIQYF. CDR3 DNA sequence: TGTGCCAGCCGCTCACCGGGGAATTACGACATTCAGTACTTC.

This chain links TRBV2 with TRBJ2-1; D is unclear. Trimming cost V 5 bases and J 4 bases, with 9 bases left between them. This CDR3 contains 13 residues. Germline V gene sequence: CDR1 SNHLY, CDR2 FYNNEI. The CDR3 sequence is CASSRLVYNEQFF. The DNA of the CDR3 is TGTGCCAGCAGTCGACTGGTTTACAATGAGCAGTTCTTC.

The chain combines TRBV7-2 with TRBJ2-5; D gene unclear. The J call could be wrong; TRBJ2-7 is a better fit for the DNA end. This CDR3 region has 15 residues. Germline V gene data show CDR1 as SGHTA and CDR2 as FQGNSA. The CDR3 here is CASSLYSPGTDEQYF. DNA for the CDR3: TGTGCCAGCAGCCTGTACTCCCCGGGTACCGACGAGCAGTACTTC.

The gene calls are TRBV14 and TRBJ2-3; D is perhaps TRBD2 (5 bases). The CDR3 is made up of 14 amino acids. V dropped 1 base and J dropped 2 bases, with 7 bases sitting between them. Germline V gene data show CDR1 as SGHDN and CDR2 as FVKESK. The CDR3 loop is CASSQGTYTDTQYF. The CDR3 coding sequence is TGTGCCAGCAGCCAAGGGACTTACACAGATACGCAGTATTTT.

As concerns this clonotype: An end of the junction differs from the germline gene, which may be a read error. The rearrangement links TRBV7-8 to TRBJ2-1; TRBD2 matches 8 bases. The V gene's germline CDR1 is SGHVS and CDR2 FQNEAQ. The CDR3 is 16 residues long. The CDR3 DNA reads TGCGCCAGCAGCTCGACTAGCGATACTCGCAACAATGAGCAGTTCTTC. Translating gives CASSSTSDTRNNEQFF.

J is TRBJ1-1 and V is TRBV6-1; D might be TRBD1 (5 bases). In germline, CDR1 is MNHNS, CDR2 SASEGT. The CDR3 covers 15 residues. The V and J ends lost 5 bases and 1 base respectively, with 14 bases between them. The CDR3 DNA follows: TGTGCCAGCAGTTTGATATTGACAGCGAACACTGAAGCTTTCTTT. This gives the protein CASSLILTANTEAFF.

The chain couples TRBV20-1 to TRBJ1-4; 7 nucleotides agree with TRBD1. Germline CDR1 reads DFQATT; CDR2 reads SNEGSKA (reference sequence). The CDR3 runs 15 residues. V shed 2 bases, J shed 4 bases, and the junction held 7 bases outside the gene matches. The CDR3 reads CSARSPGQRNEKLFF. The CDR3 coding sequence is TGCAGTGCTAGATCCCCGGGACAGCGTAATGAAAAACTGTTTTTT.

This clonotype has just a few counts. The V call is TRBV3-1, the J call TRBJ2-7; the match to TRBD1 covers 8 bases. Germline assignment: CDR1 LGHDT and CDR2 YNNKEL (reference sequence). CDR3 length: 15 amino acids. The V and J ends lost 1 base and 4 bases, in that order; junction bases with no gene match: 6. The DNA for the CDR3 is TGTGCCAGCAGCCAAGTCCAGGGGGCAATATACGAGCAGTACTTC. This gives the protein CASSQVQGAIYEQYF.